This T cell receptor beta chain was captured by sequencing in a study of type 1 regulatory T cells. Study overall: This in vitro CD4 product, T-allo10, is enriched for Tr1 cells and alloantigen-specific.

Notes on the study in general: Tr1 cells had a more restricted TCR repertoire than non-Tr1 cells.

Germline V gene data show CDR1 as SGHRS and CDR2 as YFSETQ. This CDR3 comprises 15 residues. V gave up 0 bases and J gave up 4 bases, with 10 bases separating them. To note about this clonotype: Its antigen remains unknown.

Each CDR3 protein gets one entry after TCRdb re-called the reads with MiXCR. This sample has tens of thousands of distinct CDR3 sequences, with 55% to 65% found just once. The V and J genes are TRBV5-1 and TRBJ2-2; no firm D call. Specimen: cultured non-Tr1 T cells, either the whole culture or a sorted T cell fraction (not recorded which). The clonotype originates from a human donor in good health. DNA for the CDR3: TGCGCCAGCAGCTTGGATTCTGCAGTCACCGGGGAGCTGTTTTTT. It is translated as CASSLDSAVTGELFF.